Listed below are T cell receptor beta chains from one sample, sequenced in a study of tumor and adjacent non-tumor tissue in lung cancer. MiXCR, applied by TCRdb to the multiplex PCR reads, yields one record per CDR3 protein. The table shows over 60,000 distinct CDR3 sequences, with roughly 73% occurring only once. Input material: lung tumor tissue. These TCRs come from a man aged 60-69 years with non-small cell lung cancer. CDR3s include the opening cysteine and the closing phenylalanine or tryptophan. Fields, in order: V gene, clone size, J gene, D gene, CDR3 protein, CDR3 DNA. The D gene is left open where the match is weak. Some rows have no size entry. The others give once, few or many, or a class for an expanded clone.

TRBV20-1,many,TRBJ1-5,NA,CSARDFRQINQPQHF,TGCAGTGCTAGAGATTTTAGGCAGATCAATCAGCCCCAGCATTTT
TRBV29-1,many,TRBJ2-1,NA,CSVVVRSDEQFF,TGCAGCGTTGTAGTCCGGAGCGATGAGCAGTTCTTC
TRBV29-1,NA,TRBJ2-1,TRBD2,CSIKEASGSWSGQFF,TGCAGCATTAAAGAAGCCAGCGGGAGTTGGAGTGGGCAGTTCTTC
TRBV20-1,NA,TRBJ2-7,NA,CSGLVENTYVQYF,TGCAGTGGCTTAGTGGAGAATACCTACGTGCAGTACTTC
TRBV6-1,NA,TRBJ2-3,TRBD2,CASSKAGGRDAQYF,TGTGCCAGCAGTAAGGCGGGGGGGAGGGATGCGCAGTATTTT
TRBV6-2/TRBV6-3,NA,TRBJ2-5,NA,CASNIPSEIQYF,TGTGCCAGCAATATACCTTCGGAGATTCAGTACTTC
TRBV13,many,TRBJ2-1,TRBD1,CASSLGERQGNEQFF,TGTGCCAGCAGCTTAGGGGAGAGACAGGGCAATGAGCAGTTCTTC
TRBV29-1,once,TRBJ2-1,NA,CIVLGRGGLLNNEQFF,TGCATCGTCCTAGGTAGGGGGGGCTTATTGAACAATGAGCAGTTCTTC
TRBV20-1,NA,TRBJ2-3,TRBD2,CSASPLAGPSGDTHYF,TGCAGTGCAAGCCCACTAGCGGGTCCTTCGGGGGATACACACTATTTT
TRBV10-3,once,TRBJ2-6,NA,CAVSEHGISERVSGANVLTF,TGTGCCGTCAGTGAACATGGGATTAGCGAGAGGGTCTCTGGGGCCAACGTCCTGACTTTC
TRBV29-1,NA,TRBJ2-3,NA,CTVERGSVTDTQYF,TGCACCGTTGAACGGGGGTCAGTCACAGATACGCAGTATTTT
TRBV6-2/TRBV6-3,medium-sized,TRBJ2-7,NA,CASSYIGGTYEQYF,TGTGCCAGCAGTTACATAGGCGGAACCTACGAGCAGTACTTC
TRBV10-3,NA,TRBJ1-6,NA,CAISDTLTAYSPLNF,TGTGCCATTAGTGATACTTTGACGGCGTACTCACCCCTAAACTTT
TRBV10-3,NA,TRBJ2-1,NA,CVTLLSGDFGEQFF,TGTGTCACCCTACTATCGGGAGATTTCGGTGAGCAGTTCTTC
TRBV2,NA,TRBJ2-2,NA,CASSCSGNTGELFF,TGTGCCAGCAGTTGCAGCGGGAACACCGGGGAGCTGTTTTTT
TRBV2,NA,TRBJ2-5,TRBD2,CASSERTSGSDETQYF,TGTGCCAGCAGTGAACGGACTAGCGGGAGTGATGAGACCCAGTACTTC
TRBV6-5,NA,TRBJ1-5,TRBD1,CTSSSTGGSQSQHF,TGTACCAGCAGTTCAACAGGGGGCTCTCAGTCCCAGCATTTT
TRBV30,NA,TRBJ1-5,NA,CAWSVARTDNNQSQHF,TGTGCATGGAGTGTAGCTCGGACAGACAACAATCAGTCCCAGCATTTT
TRBV24-1,NA,TRBJ2-1,TRBD1,CATSDMGQSAWNLQFF,TGTGCCACCAGTGATATGGGACAGTCCGCCTGGAATCTGCAGTTCTTC
TRBV7-9,once,TRBJ2-1,TRBD1,CTSSSTMGTGGYNEQFF,TGTACCAGCAGCTCTACTATGGGGACAGGGGGCTACAATGAGCAGTTCTTC
TRBV20-1,NA,TRBJ2-3,NA,CSAHPLAPAVVTQYF,TGCAGTGCTCACCCACTAGCCCCGGCGGTAGTTACGCAGTATTTT
TRBV29-1,NA,TRBJ2-3,NA,CSVESGATGTYTHYF,TGCAGCGTTGAGTCCGGGGCGACTGGCACATATACGCACTATTTT
TRBV6-2/TRBV6-3,NA,TRBJ2-4,NA,CASSARERGRVARNIQYF,TGTGCCAGCAGTGCCCGGGAGAGGGGGCGCGTTGCCAGAAACATTCAGTACTTC
TRBV20-1,NA,TRBJ2-2,TRBD2,CSASGTSGLSFTGDLFF,TGCAGTGCTTCCGGGACTAGCGGGTTGTCATTCACCGGGGACCTGTTTTTT
TRBV11-2,NA,TRBJ2-3,NA,CASSLGASTDTQYF,TGTGCCAGCAGCTTAGGAGCTAGCACAGATACGCAGTATTTT
TRBV19,few,TRBJ2-1,TRBD2,CASSISGSRNEQFF,TGTGCCAGTAGTATTAGCGGGAGCCGCAATGAGCAGTTCTTC
TRBV5-1,many,TRBJ1-5,TRBD1,CASSTGGDQPQHF,TGCGCCAGCAGCACAGGGGGCGATCAGCCCCAGCATTTT
TRBV7-9,many,TRBJ1-2,NA,CASSKGGYGYTF,TGTGCCAGCAGCAAAGGGGGTTACGGCTACACCTTC
TRBV6-1,NA,TRBJ2-6,NA,CASSQEGVTGAKVLNF,TGTGCCAGCAGCCAAGAGGGGGTGACTGGGGCAAAAGTACTGAATTTC
TRBV11-2,few,TRBJ2-1,NA,CASSLAGASREQFF,TGTGCCAGCAGCTTAGCGGGAGCTTCCCGTGAGCAGTTCTTC
TRBV29-1,NA,TRBJ1-4,TRBD1,CGVEDLEGASEKLFF,TGCGGCGTTGAAGATCTAGAGGGGGCGAGCGAGAAACTGTTTTTT
TRBV20-1,NA,TRBJ2-7,NA,CSSRDAGNPYKQYF,TGCAGTTCTAGAGACGCGGGGAACCCCTACAAGCAGTACTTC
TRBV30,many,TRBJ2-6,NA,CAWSVLFSGANVLTF,TGTGCCTGGAGTGTACTTTTCTCTGGGGCCAACGTCCTGACTTTC
TRBV29-1,NA,TRBJ1-3,NA,CSVIPWTAGNTIYF,TGCAGCGTGATACCCTGGACAGCTGGGAACACTATATATTTT
TRBV28,NA,TRBJ2-1,TRBD2,CASSTASGGGLNEQFF,TGTGCCAGCAGTACGGCTAGCGGGGGGGGTCTCAATGAGCAGTTCTTT
TRBV10-3,NA,TRBJ2-3,NA,CAIRGGLDRYTDTQYF,TGTGCCATCAGGGGGGGTCTGGACCGCTATACAGATACGCAGTATTTT
TRBV6-6,once,TRBJ2-7,TRBD2,CASSYSLAGDRNDQYF,TGTGCCAGCAGTTACTCACTAGCGGGAGACAGGAACGATCAATACTTC
TRBV11-2,NA,TRBJ2-5,NA,CASNSRPGSQKTQYF,TGTGCCAGCAACTCCCGCCCGGGAAGTCAAAAGACCCAGTACTTC
TRBV29-1,once,TRBJ2-1,TRBD2,CSVVFWTSGSSHDEQFF,TGCAGCGTTGTATTTTGGACTAGCGGGAGCTCCCACGATGAGCAGTTCTTC
TRBV5-4,NA,TRBJ1-2,NA,CASSLQGHYGYAF,TGCGCCAGCAGTTTACAGGGACACTATGGCTACGCCTTC
TRBV10-3,NA,TRBJ2-7,NA,CISEGRVGRWVREQYF,TGTATCTCAGAGGGCCGGGTGGGCCGGTGGGTTCGCGAGCAGTACTTC
TRBV11-1,NA,TRBJ2-6,NA,CASSVETRAVLTF,TGTGCCAGTAGCGTAGAGACTCGAGCCGTCCTGACTTTC
TRBV6-5,once,TRBJ2-7,NA,CTSNERGSDEQYF,TGTACCAGCAACGAGAGGGGGAGCGACGAGCAGTACTTC
TRBV13,once,TRBJ1-1,NA,CASSLEGNNEAFF,TGCGCCAGCAGCTTAGAGGGAAATAATGAAGCTTTCTTT
TRBV29-1,few,TRBJ2-5,NA,CSVGAATLWTQYF,TGCAGCGTCGGGGCGGCTACTCTTTGGACCCAGTACTTC
TRBV20-1,NA,TRBJ2-1,NA,CSVTGPIPTVQLF,TGCAGTGTCACGGGACCAATTCCTACGGTGCAGTTATTC
TRBV28,NA,TRBJ2-3,NA,CVSSFVSGTDTQYF,TGCGTCAGCAGTTTCGTTTCGGGCACAGATACGCAGTATTTT
TRBV6-5,NA,TRBJ1-1,NA,CASSGSRRGGTETIF,TGTGCCAGCAGTGGGTCGAGGAGAGGAGGCACTGAAACTATCTTT